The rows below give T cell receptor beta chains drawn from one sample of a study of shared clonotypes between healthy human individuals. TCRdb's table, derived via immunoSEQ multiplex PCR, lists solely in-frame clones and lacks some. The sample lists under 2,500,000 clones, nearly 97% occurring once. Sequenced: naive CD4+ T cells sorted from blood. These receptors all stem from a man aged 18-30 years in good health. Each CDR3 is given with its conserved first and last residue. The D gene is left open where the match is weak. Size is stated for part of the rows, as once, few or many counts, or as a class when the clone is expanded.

TGTGCCAGCACCGCGGGGGGGCGCACATCCGGGGAGCTGTTTTTT	CASTAGGRTSGELFF	TRBD2	TRBV28	TRBJ2-2	.
TGTGCCAGCTCACCGGGGACCAGGGAAAAACTGTTTTTT	CASSPGTREKLFF	.	TRBV18	TRBJ1-4	.
TGTGCCAGCCGGAAGCTAGCGGGAGTTGGGGAGCAGTACTTC	CASRKLAGVGEQYF	TRBD2	TRBV6-1	TRBJ2-7	.
TGTGCCAGCAGCGTAGGGACAGGGAACAATCAGCCCCAGCATTTT	CASSVGTGNNQPQHF	TRBD1	TRBV9	TRBJ1-5	.
TGTGCCAGCAGCTTCAACAGGGTTAAAGATACGCAGTATTTT	CASSFNRVKDTQYF	.	TRBV5-4	TRBJ2-3	.
TGTGCCAGCAGTCCTCTCGACAGGGCCTATGGCTACACCTTC	CASSPLDRAYGYTF	TRBD1	TRBV6-6	TRBJ1-2	.
TGCGCCAGCAGCTTGTATGGGTCCTCCTCCTACGAGCAGTACTTC	CASSLYGSSSYEQYF	.	TRBV5-1	TRBJ2-7	.
TGTGCCAGTAGTTCTAGCGGGGGGCTCGAGCAGTACTTC	CASSSSGGLEQYF	TRBD2	TRBV19	TRBJ2-7	.
TGTGCCACCAGCAGAGTAGAGGGGTTTGGCTACACCTTC	CATSRVEGFGYTF	.	TRBV15	TRBJ1-2	once
TGTGCCAGTAGTATGCAGGGGGGCTTAAGAAACACCATATATTTT	CASSMQGGLRNTIYF	TRBD1	TRBV19	TRBJ1-3	.
TGCGCCAGCAGCCGGACTAGCGGTTACGAGCAGTACTTC	CASSRTSGYEQYF	TRBD2	TRBV4-1	TRBJ2-7	.
TGTGCCAGCAGTGATACAGGGACTAGAGGTGCCCAGTACTTC	CASSDTGTRGAQYF	TRBD2	TRBV25-1	TRBJ2-5	.
TGTGCCAGCAGCTTAATAGGGGGGAAAACCGGGGAGCTGTTTTTT	CASSLIGGKTGELFF	.	TRBV7-8	TRBJ2-2	.
TGCGCCAGCAGCCAAGATGAGCCAACGGGAAACACCATATATTTT	CASSQDEPTGNTIYF	.	TRBV4-1	TRBJ1-3	.
TGTGCCAGCAGTACTGCCGACAATGAGCAGTTCTTC	CASSTADNEQFF	.	TRBV2	TRBJ2-1	.